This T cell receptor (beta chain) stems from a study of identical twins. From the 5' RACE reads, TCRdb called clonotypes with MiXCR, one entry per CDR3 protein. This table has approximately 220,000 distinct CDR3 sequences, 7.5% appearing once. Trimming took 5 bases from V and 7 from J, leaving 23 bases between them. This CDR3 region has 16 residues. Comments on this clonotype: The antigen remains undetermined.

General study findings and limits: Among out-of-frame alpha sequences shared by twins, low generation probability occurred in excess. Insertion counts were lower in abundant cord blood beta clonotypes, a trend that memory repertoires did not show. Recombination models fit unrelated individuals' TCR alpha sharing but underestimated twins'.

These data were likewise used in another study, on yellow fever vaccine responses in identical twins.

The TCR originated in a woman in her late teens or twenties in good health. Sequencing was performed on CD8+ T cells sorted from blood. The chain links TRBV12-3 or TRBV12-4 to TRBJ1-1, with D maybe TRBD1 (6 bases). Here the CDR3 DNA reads TGTGCCAGCAGTCCTGTATCATTTGACAGGCCGGTTGAAGCTTTCTTT. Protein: CASSPVSFDRPVEAFF.